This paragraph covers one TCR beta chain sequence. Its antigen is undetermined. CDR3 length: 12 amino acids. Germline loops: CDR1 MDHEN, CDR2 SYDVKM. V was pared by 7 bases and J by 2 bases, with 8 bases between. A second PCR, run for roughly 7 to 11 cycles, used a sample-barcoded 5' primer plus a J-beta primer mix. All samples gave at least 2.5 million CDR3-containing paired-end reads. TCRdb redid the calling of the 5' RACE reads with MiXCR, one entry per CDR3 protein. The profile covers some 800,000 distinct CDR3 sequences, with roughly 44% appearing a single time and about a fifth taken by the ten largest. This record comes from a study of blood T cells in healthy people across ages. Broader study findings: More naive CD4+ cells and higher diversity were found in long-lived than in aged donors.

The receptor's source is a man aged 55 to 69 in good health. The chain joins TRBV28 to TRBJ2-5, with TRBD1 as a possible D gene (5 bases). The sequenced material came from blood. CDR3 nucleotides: TGTGCCAGCAAGACAGCTCAAGAGACCCAGTACTTC. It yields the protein CASKTAQETQYF.